The T cell receptor (beta chain) under discussion was sequenced for a study of prognosis after radiotherapy for stage I lung cancer. Prior chemotherapy, radiotherapy and other malignancies were absent; CT and PET/CT showed node-negative disease. About this clonotype: Relative to the germline gene, one junction end is altered; a read error may explain this.

Genomic DNA served as the source from which two-round multiplex PCR generated TCR beta CDR3 amplicons. Primers were specific to each TRBV and TRBJ gene in first-round PCR. TCRdb passed the multiplex PCR reads through MiXCR, listing each CDR3 protein once. This sample has under 15,000 distinct CDR3 sequences, with 45% to 60% found just once. CDR3 length equals 15 residues. Germline lookup yields CDR1 SGHTA and CDR2 FQGNSA. This rearrangement joins TRBV7-2 to TRBJ1-5; no clear D. The sequence was collected from a donor aged 50 or older with non-small cell lung cancer. The material was PBMCs, obtained before or after stereotactic body radiation therapy (not recorded which). The CDR3 DNA follows: TGTGCCAGCAGCTTGCAGTGGCTTAGCAATCAGCCCCATCATTTT. Translation: CASSLQWLSNQPHHF. Variable domain in full (rest from reference TRBV7-2 and TRBJ1-5): GAGVSQSPSNKVTEKGKDVELRCDPISGHTALYWYRQSLGQGLEFLIYFQGNSAPDKSGLPSDRFSAERTGGSVSTLTIQRTQQEDSAVYLCASSLQWLSNQPHHFGDGTRLSIL.